This TCR beta chain originates from a study of OX40 agonist ivuxolimab in advanced cancers. The study's findings and limits: In general, CD8+ T cells held more expanded clones than CD4+ did, on average. Among the nonresponders, some also had low normalized T-cell clonal expansion.

V was cut by 0 bases and J by 1 base, with 9 bases left in between. Germline CDR1 and CDR2: SGHRS and YFSETQ. This CDR3 comprises 15 residues. Sequenced by immunoSEQ multiplex PCR; TCRdb stores in-frame clones only, minus some. The sample shows tens of thousands of clones, about 89% of them seen only once. For this clone: The antigen is unknown.

The rearrangement links TRBV5-1 to TRBJ2-3; weak D call: TRBD2 (6 bases). Sequencing used CD4+ or CD8+ T cells sorted from blood, obtained in a trial of the OX40 agonist ivuxolimab. The receptor was derived from an adult with an advanced solid tumor such as melanoma, head and neck, liver or kidney cancer. CDR3 nucleotides: TGCGCCAGCAGCTTGGATCCGGGGGGCACAGATACGCAGTATTTT. Protein sequence: CASSLDPGGTDTQYF.